What follows are 22 T cell receptor beta chains derived from one specimen sequenced in a study of identical twins. MiXCR, run by TCRdb on the 5' RACE reads, gives a single entry per CDR3 protein. The table includes about 550,000 distinct CDR3 sequences, more than 20% detected once. The same data also went into a second study, on yellow fever vaccine responses in identical twins.

Sequencing was carried out using CD4+ T cells sorted from blood. The receptors come from a woman younger than 35 in good health.

This sequence joins TRBV3-1 and TRBJ2-2; no reliable D call. Trimming removed 7 bases from V and 1 base from J, with 13 bases in between. The germline V gene has CDR1 LGHDT and CDR2 YNNKEL (reference sequence). The length of the CDR3 is 15 residues. The CDR3, as DNA: TGTGCCAGCACTGCACTCGGGCGGAACACCGGGGAGCTGTTTTTT. It encodes CASTALGRNTGELFF.

This clonotype was found a few times. The chain's CDR3 is CSARNSRGQQFLTLRNSPLHF. For the CDR3, the DNA is TGCAGTGCTAGAAATAGTCGAGGACAGCAATTCCTAACTCTTAGAAATTCACCCCTCCACTTT. The chain couples TRBV20-1 to TRBJ1-6; possible D gene TRBD1, 6 bases. The CDR3 length is 21 residues. V was clipped by 2 bases and J by 7 bases, with 33 bases between them. Germline V gene lookup returns CDR1 DFQATT and CDR2 SNEGSKA (reference sequence).

J is TRBJ1-3 and V is TRBV7-9; unclear D gene. V lost 3 bases and J lost 0, with 9 bases in between. The CDR3 is made up of 15 amino acids. CDR1 SEHNR and CDR2 FQNEAQ come from the germline V gene (reference sequence). As DNA, the CDR3 is TGTGCCAGCAGCTTTGGAAGTTCCTCTGGAAACACCATATATTTT. It specifies CASSFGSSSGNTIYF. Full variable domain (missing parts from reference TRBV7-9 and TRBJ1-3): DTGVSQNPRHKITKRGQNVTFRCDPISEHNRLYWYRQTLGQGPEFLTYFQNEAQLEKSRLLSDRFSAERPKGSFSTLEIQRTEQGDSAMYLCASSFGSSSGNTIYFGEGSWLTVV.

The rearrangement uses TRBV2 and TRBJ2-1; 10 bases fit TRBD1. The junction had 6 bases not matched to a gene; V was cut back by 2 bases and J by 5 bases. The CDR3 sequence is 16 residues long. CDR1 SNHLY and CDR2 FYNNEI come from the germline V gene. CDR3 nucleotides: TGTGCCAGCAGTGAACCGGGACAGGGGAACAACAATGAGCAGTTCTTC. It encodes CASSEPGQGNNNEQFF.

This clonotype occurred a few times. This chain uses TRBV11-2 with TRBJ1-5; 8 bases fit TRBD1. J lost 2 bases, V lost 6 bases, and 9 bases had no gene match. There are 16 residues in the CDR3. Germline V lookup: CDR1 SGHAT, CDR2 FQNNGV. The CDR3 coding sequence is TGTGCCAGCAGTTCTACCTCGGACAGGGGCAATCAGCCCCAGCATTTT. Translation gives CASSSTSDRGNQPQHF. Full variable domain (rest looked up from reference TRBV11-2 and TRBJ1-5): EAGVAQSPRYKIIEKRQSVAFWCNPISGHATLYWYQQILGQGPKLLIQFQNNGVVDDSQLPKDRFSAERLKGVDSTLKIQPAKLEDSAVYLCASSSTSDRGNQPQHFGDGTRLSIL.

This clonotype has just a few counts. The chain uses TRBV3-1 and TRBJ2-7, with 12 bases fitting TRBD2. Per the germline V gene, CDR1 is LGHDT and CDR2 is YNNKEL (reference sequence). V shed 4 bases, J shed 5 bases, and the junction held 12 bases outside the gene matches. This CDR3 is 17 amino acids long. The CDR3 nucleotides read TGTGCCAGCAGCCGCGGGGGTCGACTAGCGGGAGTTGACGAGCAGTACTTC. Translated: CASSRGGRLAGVDEQYF.

The gene calls are TRBV12-3 or TRBV12-4 and TRBJ2-7; D is undetermined. V was clipped by 6 bases and J by 1 base, with 4 bases between them. This CDR3 spans 11 amino acids. The DNA of the CDR3 is TGTGCCAGCAGCAAATCCTACGAGCAGTACTTC. This sequence encodes CASSKSYEQYF.

The chain couples TRBV5-1 to TRBJ2-1; TRBD2 aligns across 9 bases. V was pared by 0 bases and J by 3 bases, with 10 bases of the junction left unmatched. The CDR3 is 18 amino acids. Looked up from germline, CDR1 is SGHRS and CDR2 is YFSETQ. CDR3 nucleotide sequence: TGCGCCAGCAGCTTGGATACTGCTCTAGCGGGAAGCTACAATGAGCAGTTCTTC. Residues: CASSLDTALAGSYNEQFF.

The CDR3 region has the DNA TGTGCCAGCAGCCAAGAGGGGACAGGCGGTGGCTACACCTTC. Encoded protein: CASSQEGTGGGYTF. The genes are TRBV3-1 and TRBJ1-2, with 8 bases aligning to TRBD1. Germline V CDR1 and CDR2: LGHDT, YNNKEL (reference sequence). After removal of 0 bases from V and 7 bases from J, the junction contained 4 bases not matched to a gene. CDR3 size: 14 residues.

This rearrangement joins TRBV7-2 to TRBJ1-1, with a tentative D call TRBD1 (6 bases). The V gene's germline CDR1 is SGHTA and CDR2 FQGNSA. The CDR3 runs 14 residues. V gave up 7 bases and J gave up 4 bases, with 16 bases separating them. The CDR3 loop reads CASTPHRVTTEAFF. Here the CDR3 DNA reads TGTGCCAGCACACCTCACAGGGTTACCACTGAAGCTTTCTTT.

The chain joins TRBV12-3 or TRBV12-4 to TRBJ2-7; D perhaps matches TRBD2 (6 bases). Trimming removed 3 bases from V and 2 bases from J, with 14 bases in between. The CDR3 sequence is 15 residues long. For the CDR3, the DNA is TGTGCCAGCAGTTTCGGGTCGGGGGTCCCCTACGAGCAGTACTTC. Protein: CASSFGSGVPYEQYF.

The V call is TRBV3-1, the J call TRBJ2-3; 9 bases are shared with TRBD2. J was trimmed by 2 bases and V by 0 bases; bases with no gene match: 18. CDR3 length: 21 residues. CDR1 and CDR2 (germline): LGHDT, YNNKEL (reference sequence). The CDR3 DNA is TGTGCCAGCAGCCAAGATTTGGGTGGACTAGCGTCCAGAGCGAACACAGATACGCAGTATTTT. The encoded protein is CASSQDLGGLASRANTDTQYF.

A few counts support this clonotype. V and J are TRBV5-1 and TRBJ2-5; D is uncertain. Germline-derived CDR1 and CDR2 are SGHRS and YFSETQ. With 4 bases removed from V and 2 bases from J, the gap between germline ends came to 3 bases. The CDR3 covers 11 residues. CDR3 loop: CASSMQETQYF. The CDR3 DNA sequence: TGCGCCAGCAGCATGCAAGAGACCCAGTACTTC.

The chain recombines TRBV7-8 with TRBJ2-7, with a tentative D call TRBD1 (5 bases). Germline CDR1 and CDR2: SGHVS and FQNEAQ. The ends were cut back, 1 base at V and 3 bases at J, with 16 bases in the middle. The CDR3 totals 16 residues. The CDR3 DNA is TGTGCCAGCAGCTTAGTCCCCTTAACAGGACGCTACGAGCAGTACTTC. It yields the protein CASSLVPLTGRYEQYF.

This clonotype appeared many times. The junction shows a germline mismatch at one end, possibly a read error. The chain joins TRBV5-1 to TRBJ2-1; 11 bases line up with TRBD2. The CDR3 sequence is 11 residues long. CDR1 SGHRS and CDR2 YFSETQ come from the germline V gene. Here the CDR3 reads CASSSTSGSVF. The CDR3, as DNA: TGCGCCAGCAGCTCCACTAGCGGGAGTGTCTTC.

This chain joins TRBV6-1 and TRBJ1-5; D may be TRBD1 (5 bases). Trimming pared 8 bases from V and 0 bases from J, leaving 11 bases between. Germline loops: CDR1 MNHNS, CDR2 SASEGT. The CDR3 totals 14 residues. In DNA, the CDR3 is TGTGCCAGCCTTCCAGGGAATAGCAATCAGCCCCAGCATTTT. Its translation: CASLPGNSNQPQHF.

This clonotype was seen more than once but under ten times. V usage is TRBV29-1 and J usage is TRBJ2-7, with D unclear. Trimming pared 4 bases from V and 0 bases from J, leaving 10 bases between. CDR1 is SQVTM, CDR2 ANQGSEA, per germline. The CDR3 runs 13 residues. The CDR3 coding sequence is TGCAGCGTTGCGGCTAGACTCTCCTACGAGCAGTACTTC. It codes for CSVAARLSYEQYF.

The chain carries TRBV12-3 or TRBV12-4 and TRBJ1-5; a weak D match, TRBD1 (6 bases). With 6 bases removed from V and 7 bases from J, the gap between germline ends came to 16 bases. The CDR3 loop spans 14 amino acids. CDR3 residues: CASSYGQHLQPQHF. The CDR3 DNA sequence: TGTGCCAGCAGCTACGGACAGCATTTACAGCCCCAGCATTTT.

The sample holds a few counts of this clonotype. The chain uses TRBV4-1 and TRBJ1-6; 7 nucleotides match TRBD1. Unmatched junction bases numbered 10, after V lost 1 base and J lost 10 bases. Per the germline V gene, CDR1 is MGHRA and CDR2 is YSYEKL. The CDR3 loop spans 16 amino acids. Here the CDR3 DNA reads TGCGCCAGCAGCCAAGGCCAGGGGGAGAGACGCTCACCCCTCCACTTT. Translating gives CASSQGQGERRSPLHF.

There are a few counts of this clonotype. V and J are TRBV29-1 and TRBJ2-1; TRBD2 matches at 8 bases. Losses at the gene ends were 6 bases for V and 6 bases for J; bases not matched to a gene: 13. From germline, CDR1 is SQVTM and CDR2 ANQGSEA. The CDR3 loop spans 15 amino acids. CDR3 amino acids: CSVGTRLVKVNEQFF. CDR3 DNA: TGCAGCGTGGGGACTAGATTGGTTAAAGTCAATGAGCAGTTCTTC.

The gene calls are TRBV27 and TRBJ2-7; D call uncertain. This CDR3 is 13 amino acids long. Between the trimmed V and J ends, which lost 5 bases and 0 bases, there was a span of 8 bases. Per the germline V gene, CDR1 is MNHEY and CDR2 is SMNVEV (reference sequence). The CDR3 sequence is CASSQRRSYEQYF. The CDR3 DNA is TGTGCCAGCAGTCAACGGCGCTCCTACGAGCAGTACTTC.

A note on this clonotype: No conserved phenylalanine or tryptophan ends this CDR3, so it is likely a read error. The J gene is TRBJ2-2, the V gene TRBV12-3 or TRBV12-4, with D perhaps matching TRBD1 (6 bases). CDR3 size: 16 residues. Trimming took off 5 bases at V and 0 bases at J, with 13 bases between the two ends. The CDR3 protein is CASSPQGQANTGELFY. Here the CDR3 DNA reads TGTGCCAGCAGTCCCCAGGGGCAGGCGAACACCGGGGAGCTGTTTTAT.